The sequence of this TCR beta chain was determined in a study of blood T cell repertoires in COVID-19. V lost 2 bases, J lost 5 bases, and 2 bases stayed unmatched. The CDR3 consists of 15 residues. Germline V gene sequence: CDR1 SEHNR, CDR2 FQNEAQ (reference sequence). Sequencing was performed with immunoSEQ multiplex PCR; in TCRdb, only in-frame clones are kept and a portion is missing. The sample includes hundreds of thousands of clones, nearly 90% of them seen just once. The receptor comes from a man between 18 and 35 years old with COVID-19, enrolled during active disease. The chain joins TRBV7-9 to TRBJ2-3, with 12 bases aligning to TRBD2. Source material: peripheral blood. The CDR3 sequence: CASSLTSGGRDTQYF. In DNA, the CDR3 is TGTGCCAGCAGCTTAACTAGCGGGGGGCGAGATACGCAGTATTTT.